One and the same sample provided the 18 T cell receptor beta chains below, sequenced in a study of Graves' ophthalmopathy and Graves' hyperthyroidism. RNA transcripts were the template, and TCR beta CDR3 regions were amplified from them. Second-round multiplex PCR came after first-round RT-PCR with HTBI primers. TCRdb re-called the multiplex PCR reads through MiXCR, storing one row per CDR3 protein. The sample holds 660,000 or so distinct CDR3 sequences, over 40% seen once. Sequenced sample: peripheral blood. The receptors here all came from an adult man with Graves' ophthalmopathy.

The CDR3 loop reads CASSLGWARLGNQPQHF. The DNA of the CDR3 is TGTGCCAGCAGTTTAGGGTGGGCCAGGTTAGGCAATCAGCCCCAGCATTTT. The rearrangement links TRBV12-3 or TRBV12-4 to TRBJ1-5, with D unclear. The CDR3 is 17 residues long. V was pared by 1 base and J by 2 bases, with 15 bases between.

This chain's CDR3 is CASSLGGRGSGEQFF. CDR3 in DNA: TGTGCCAGCAGCTTAGGTGGCAGGGGTTCGGGTGAGCAGTTCTTC. This rearrangement joins TRBV7-2 to TRBJ2-5, with D perhaps TRBD1 (6 bases). TRBJ2-1 matches the DNA end more closely, so the J call is doubtful. The CDR3 loop spans 15 amino acids. Germline CDR1 SGHTA, CDR2 FQGNSA.

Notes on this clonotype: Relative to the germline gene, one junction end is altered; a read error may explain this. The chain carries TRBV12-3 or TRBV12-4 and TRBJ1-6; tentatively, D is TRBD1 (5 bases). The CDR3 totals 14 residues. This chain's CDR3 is CVSSRGTGNSPLHF. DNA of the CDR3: TGTGTCAGCAGTCGAGGGACGGGGAATTCACCCCTCCACTTT.

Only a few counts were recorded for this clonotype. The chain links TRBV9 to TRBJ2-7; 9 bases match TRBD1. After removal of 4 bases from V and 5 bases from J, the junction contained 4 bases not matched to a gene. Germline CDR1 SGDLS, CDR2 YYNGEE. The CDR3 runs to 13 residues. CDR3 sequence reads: CASSTGQGNEQYF. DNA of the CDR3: TGTGCCAGCAGCACCGGACAGGGGAACGAGCAGTACTTC.

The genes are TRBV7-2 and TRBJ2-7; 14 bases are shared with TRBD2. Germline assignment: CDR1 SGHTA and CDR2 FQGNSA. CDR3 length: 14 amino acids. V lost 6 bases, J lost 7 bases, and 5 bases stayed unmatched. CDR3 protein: CASRTSGGASEQYF. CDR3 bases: TGTGCCAGCAGGACTAGCGGGGGGGCGAGTGAGCAGTACTTC.

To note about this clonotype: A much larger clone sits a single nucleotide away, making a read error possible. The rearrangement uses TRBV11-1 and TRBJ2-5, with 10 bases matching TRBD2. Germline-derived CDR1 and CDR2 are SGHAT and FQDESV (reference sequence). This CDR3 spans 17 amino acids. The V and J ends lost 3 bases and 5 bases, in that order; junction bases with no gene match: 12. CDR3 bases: TGTGCCAGCAGCTTGGGACTAGCGTGGGGGACGGGTGAGACCCAGTACTTC. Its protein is CASSLGLAWGTGETQYF. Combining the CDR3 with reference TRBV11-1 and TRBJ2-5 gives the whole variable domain EAEVAQSPRYKITEKSQAVAFWCDPISGHATLYWYRQILGQGPELLVQFQDESVVDDSQLPKDRFSAERLKGVDSTLKIQPAELGDSAMYLCASSLGLAWGTGETQYFGPGTRLLVL.

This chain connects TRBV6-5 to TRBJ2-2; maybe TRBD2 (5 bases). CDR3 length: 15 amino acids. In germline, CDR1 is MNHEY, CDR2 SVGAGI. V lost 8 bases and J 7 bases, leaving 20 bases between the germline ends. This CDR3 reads CASSPPAGVVGELFF. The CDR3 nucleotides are TGTGCCAGCTCACCACCTGCCGGGGTAGTCGGGGAGCTGTTTTTT.

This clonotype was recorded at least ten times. CDR3 region: CSVVSGKEYGYTF. CDR3 sequence (DNA): TGCAGCGTTGTAAGCGGAAAGGAGTATGGCTACACCTTC. The J gene is TRBJ1-2, the V gene TRBV29-1; D gene uncertain. Germline lookup yields CDR1 SQVTM and CDR2 ANQGSEA. CDR3 length: 13 residues. Trimming pared 4 bases from V and 5 bases from J, leaving 14 bases between.

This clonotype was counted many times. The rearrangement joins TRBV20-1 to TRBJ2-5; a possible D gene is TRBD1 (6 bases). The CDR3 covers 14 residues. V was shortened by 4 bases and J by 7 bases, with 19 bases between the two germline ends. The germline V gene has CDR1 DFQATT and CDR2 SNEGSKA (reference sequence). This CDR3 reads CSAISWDTPGTQYF. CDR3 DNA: TGCAGTGCTATCTCTTGGGACACCCCAGGGACCCAGTACTTC.

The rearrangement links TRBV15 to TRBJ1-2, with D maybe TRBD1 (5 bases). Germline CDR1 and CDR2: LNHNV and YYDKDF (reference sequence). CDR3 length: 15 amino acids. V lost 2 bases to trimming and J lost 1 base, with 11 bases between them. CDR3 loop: CATSRPDTINYGYTF. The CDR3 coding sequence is TGTGCCACCAGCAGACCGGACACGATTAACTATGGCTACACCTTC.

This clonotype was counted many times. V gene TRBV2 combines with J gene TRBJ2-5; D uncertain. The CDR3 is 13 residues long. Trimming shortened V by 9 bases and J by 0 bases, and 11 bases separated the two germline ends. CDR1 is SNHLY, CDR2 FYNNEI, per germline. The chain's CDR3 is CASVQRHQETQYF. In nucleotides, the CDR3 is TGTGCCAGTGTTCAGCGCCACCAAGAGACCCAGTACTTC.

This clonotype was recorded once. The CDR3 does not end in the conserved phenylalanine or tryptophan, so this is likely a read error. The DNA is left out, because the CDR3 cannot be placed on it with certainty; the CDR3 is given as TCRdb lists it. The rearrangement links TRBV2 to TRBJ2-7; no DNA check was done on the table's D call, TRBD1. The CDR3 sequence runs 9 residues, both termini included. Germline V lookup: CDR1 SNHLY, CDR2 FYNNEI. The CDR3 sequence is CASSEGTVG.

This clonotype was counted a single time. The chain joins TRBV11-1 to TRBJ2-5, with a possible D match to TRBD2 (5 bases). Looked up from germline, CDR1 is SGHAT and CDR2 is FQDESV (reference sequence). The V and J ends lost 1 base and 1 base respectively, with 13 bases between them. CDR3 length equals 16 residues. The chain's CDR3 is CASSLEERRFQETQYF. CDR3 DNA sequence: TGTGCCAGCAGCTTAGAGGAGCGGCGATTCCAAGAGACCCAGTACTTC.

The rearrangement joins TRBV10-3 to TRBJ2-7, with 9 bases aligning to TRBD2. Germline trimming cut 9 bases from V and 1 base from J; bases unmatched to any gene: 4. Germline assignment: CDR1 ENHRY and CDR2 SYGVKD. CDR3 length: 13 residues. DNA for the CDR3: TGTGCCATAAGACTAGCGGTATCCTACGAGCAGTACTTC. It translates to CAIRLAVSYEQYF.

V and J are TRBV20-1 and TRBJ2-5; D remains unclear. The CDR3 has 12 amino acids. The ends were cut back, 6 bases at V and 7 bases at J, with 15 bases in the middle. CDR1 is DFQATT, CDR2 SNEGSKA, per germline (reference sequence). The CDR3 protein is CSAATTPGTQYF. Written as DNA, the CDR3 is TGCAGTGCCGCCACCACCCCGGGGACCCAGTACTTC.

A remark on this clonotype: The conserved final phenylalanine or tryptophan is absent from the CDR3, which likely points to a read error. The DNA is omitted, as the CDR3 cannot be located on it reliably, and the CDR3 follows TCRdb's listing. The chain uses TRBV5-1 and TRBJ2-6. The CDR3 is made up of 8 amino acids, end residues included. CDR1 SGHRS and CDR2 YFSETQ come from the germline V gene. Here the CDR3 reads CASSNGLP.

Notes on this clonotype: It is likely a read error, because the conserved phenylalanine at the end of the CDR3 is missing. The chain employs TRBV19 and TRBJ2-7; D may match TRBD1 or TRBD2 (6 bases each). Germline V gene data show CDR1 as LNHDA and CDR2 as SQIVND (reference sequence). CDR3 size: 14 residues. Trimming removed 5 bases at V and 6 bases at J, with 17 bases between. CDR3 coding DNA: TGTGCCAGTAGTCCTGAGGGGGGAGCAATCGAGCAGTACCTC. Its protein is CASSPEGGAIEQYL.

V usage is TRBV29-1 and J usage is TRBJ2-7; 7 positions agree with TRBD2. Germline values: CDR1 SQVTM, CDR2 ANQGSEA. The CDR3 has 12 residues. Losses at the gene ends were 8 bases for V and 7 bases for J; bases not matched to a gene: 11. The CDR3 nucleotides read TGCAGCAGTGCGGGACTACTGGTAGAGCAGTACTTC. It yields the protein CSSAGLLVEQYF.